This T cell receptor (beta chain) was recovered during a study of T cell repertoires in ileal Crohn's disease. Method: immunoSEQ multiplex PCR; TCRdb's copy keeps in-frame clones and lacks some. In the table there are about 4,000 clones, 70% to 80% of which are singletons. Regarding this clone: Its target is unknown.

Study observations and caveats: Active smokers at surgery had more clonal expansions than non-smokers.

The receptor's source is an adult with Crohn's disease. The material sequenced was ileal tissue.

CDR3 residues: CASSLDLAPSYNSPLHF. The CDR3 DNA follows: TGTGCCAGCAGCTTAGATCTGGCCCCCTCCTATAATTCACCCCTCCACTTT. The genes are TRBV7-2 and TRBJ1-6; D unclear. The CDR3 runs to 17 residues. Per germline, CDR1 SGHTA and CDR2 FQGNSA. V was shortened by 1 base and J by 0 bases, with 10 bases between the two germline ends.